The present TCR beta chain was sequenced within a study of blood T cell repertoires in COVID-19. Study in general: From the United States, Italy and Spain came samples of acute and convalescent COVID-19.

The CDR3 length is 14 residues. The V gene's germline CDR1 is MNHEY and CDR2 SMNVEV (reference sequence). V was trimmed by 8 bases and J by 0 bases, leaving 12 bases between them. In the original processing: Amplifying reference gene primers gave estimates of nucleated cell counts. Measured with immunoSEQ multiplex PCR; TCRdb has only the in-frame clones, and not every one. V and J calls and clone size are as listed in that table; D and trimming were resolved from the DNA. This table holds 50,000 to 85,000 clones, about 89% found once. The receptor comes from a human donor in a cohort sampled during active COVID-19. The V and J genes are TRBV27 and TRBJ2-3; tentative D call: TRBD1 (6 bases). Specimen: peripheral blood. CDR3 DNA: TGTGCCAGCCAATCACAGGGTAGCACAGATACGCAGTATTTT. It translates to CASQSQGSTDTQYF.